This entry features one TCR beta chain sequence. This sample is part of a study of shared clonotypes between healthy human individuals. Naive CD8 cells lacked CD45RO, underwent positive selection for CCR7 and left out terminally differentiated effector memory CD45RA+ cells. This CDR3 is 18 amino acids long. Between the trimmed V and J ends, which lost 4 bases and 8 bases, there was a span of 26 bases. Germline V CDR1 and CDR2: SGHVS, FNYEAQ. The method was immunoSEQ multiplex PCR; TCRdb's version includes in-frame clones alone and lacks a portion of them. Among around 580,000 clones listed, roughly 98% were seen once.

The TCR was taken from a man younger than 40 in good health. The sequenced sample consisted of naive CD8+ T cells sorted from blood. The rearrangement uses TRBV7-6 and TRBJ2-2; D is uncertain. CDR3 nucleotides: TGTGCCAGCAGCTCCGTCTTAGCCGCCCCTACACCTGGAGGGGAGCTGTTTTTT. Encoded protein: CASSSVLAAPTPGGELFF.